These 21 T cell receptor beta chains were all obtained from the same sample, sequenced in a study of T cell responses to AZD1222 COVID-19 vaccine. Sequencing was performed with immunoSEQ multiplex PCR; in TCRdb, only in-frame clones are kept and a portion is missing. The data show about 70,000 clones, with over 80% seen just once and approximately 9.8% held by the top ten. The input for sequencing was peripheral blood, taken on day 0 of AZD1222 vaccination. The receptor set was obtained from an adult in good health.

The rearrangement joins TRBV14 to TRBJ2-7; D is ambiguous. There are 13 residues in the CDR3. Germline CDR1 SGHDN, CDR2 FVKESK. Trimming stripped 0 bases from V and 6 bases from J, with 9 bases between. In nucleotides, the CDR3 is TGTGCCAGCAGCCAAGATCGGGTTAGCGAGCAGTACTTC. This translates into CASSQDRVSEQYF.

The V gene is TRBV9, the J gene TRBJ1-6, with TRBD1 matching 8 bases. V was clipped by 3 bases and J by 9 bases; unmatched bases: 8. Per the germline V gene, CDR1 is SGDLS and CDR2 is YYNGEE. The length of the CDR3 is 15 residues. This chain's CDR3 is CASSGRQGLGSPLHF. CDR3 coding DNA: TGTGCCAGCAGCGGCCGACAGGGGCTGGGTTCACCCCTCCACTTT.

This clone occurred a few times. The CDR3 spells CASSFRQNNEQFF. DNA for the CDR3: TGTGCCAGCAGCTTTAGACAGAACAATGAGCAGTTCTTC. The J gene is TRBJ2-1, the V gene TRBV7-9; weak D call: TRBD1 (5 bases). This CDR3 contains 13 residues. CDR1 is SEHNR and CDR2 is FQNEAQ in the germline V gene (reference sequence). V was trimmed by 3 bases and J by 5 bases, leaving 8 bases between them.

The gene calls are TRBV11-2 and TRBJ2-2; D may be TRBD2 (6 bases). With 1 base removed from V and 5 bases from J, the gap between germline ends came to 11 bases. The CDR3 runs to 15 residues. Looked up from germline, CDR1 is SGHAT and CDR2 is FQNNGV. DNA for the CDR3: TGTGCCAGCAGCTTAGGGTCCCTAGCGACCGGGGAGCTGTTTTTT. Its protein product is CASSLGSLATGELFF.

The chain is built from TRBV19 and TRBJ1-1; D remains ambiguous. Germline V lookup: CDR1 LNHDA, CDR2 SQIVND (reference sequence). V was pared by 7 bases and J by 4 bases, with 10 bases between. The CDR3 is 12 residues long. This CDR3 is CASTSAGTEAFF. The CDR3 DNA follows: TGTGCCAGTACCAGCGCAGGCACTGAAGCTTTCTTT.

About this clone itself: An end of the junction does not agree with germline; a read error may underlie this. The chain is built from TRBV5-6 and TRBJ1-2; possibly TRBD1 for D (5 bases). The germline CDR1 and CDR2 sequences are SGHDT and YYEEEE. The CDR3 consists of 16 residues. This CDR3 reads CASSRHRDANRYDYTF. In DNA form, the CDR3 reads TGTGCCAGCAGCCGTCACCGGGACGCCAACCGTTATGACTACACCTTC.

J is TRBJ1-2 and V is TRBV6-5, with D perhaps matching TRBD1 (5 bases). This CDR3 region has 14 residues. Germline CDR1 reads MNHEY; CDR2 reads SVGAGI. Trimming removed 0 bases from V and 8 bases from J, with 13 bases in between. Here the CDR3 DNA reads TGTGCCAGCAGTTACTCGGGCAGGGTTTGGGGCTACACCTTC. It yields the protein CASSYSGRVWGYTF.

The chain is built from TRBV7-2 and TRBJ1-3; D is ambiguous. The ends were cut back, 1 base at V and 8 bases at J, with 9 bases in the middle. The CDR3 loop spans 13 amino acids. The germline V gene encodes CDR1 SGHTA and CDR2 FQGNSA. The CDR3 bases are TGTGCCAGCAGCTTAGTGTTGGCTGACACCATATATTTT. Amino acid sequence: CASSLVLADTIYF.

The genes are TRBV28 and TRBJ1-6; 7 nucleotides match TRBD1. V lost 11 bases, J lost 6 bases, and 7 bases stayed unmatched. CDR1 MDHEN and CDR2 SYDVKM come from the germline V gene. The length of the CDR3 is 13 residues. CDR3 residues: CAWRTGVNSPLHF. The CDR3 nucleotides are TGTGCCTGGCGGACAGGAGTTAATTCACCCCTCCACTTT.

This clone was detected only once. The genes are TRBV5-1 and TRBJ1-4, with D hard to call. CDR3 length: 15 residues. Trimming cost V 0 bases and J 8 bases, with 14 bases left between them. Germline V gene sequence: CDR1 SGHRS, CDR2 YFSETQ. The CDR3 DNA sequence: TGCGCCAGCAGCTTGGCCGGGAATACGGGGGAAAAACTGTTTTTT. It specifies CASSLAGNTGEKLFF.

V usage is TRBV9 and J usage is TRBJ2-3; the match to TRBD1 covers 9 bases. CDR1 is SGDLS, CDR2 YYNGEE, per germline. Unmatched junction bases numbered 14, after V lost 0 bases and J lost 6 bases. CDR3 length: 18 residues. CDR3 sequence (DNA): TGTGCCAGCAGCGTAGCTACCAACAGGGGGCCTGTTCAGGATACGCAGTATTTT. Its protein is CASSVATNRGPVQDTQYF.

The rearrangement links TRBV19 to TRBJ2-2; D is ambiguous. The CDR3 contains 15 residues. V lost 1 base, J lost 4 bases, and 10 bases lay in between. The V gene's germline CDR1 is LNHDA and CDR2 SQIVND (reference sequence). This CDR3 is CASSIGWGGTGELFF. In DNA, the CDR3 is TGTGCCAGTAGTATAGGGTGGGGTGGCACCGGGGAGCTGTTTTTT.

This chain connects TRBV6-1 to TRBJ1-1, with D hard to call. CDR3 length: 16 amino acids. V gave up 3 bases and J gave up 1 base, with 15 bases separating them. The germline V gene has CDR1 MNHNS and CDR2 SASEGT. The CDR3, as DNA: TGTGCCAGCAGTGATCTAGGACTTCGTGGGAACACTGAAGCTTTCTTT. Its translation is CASSDLGLRGNTEAFF.

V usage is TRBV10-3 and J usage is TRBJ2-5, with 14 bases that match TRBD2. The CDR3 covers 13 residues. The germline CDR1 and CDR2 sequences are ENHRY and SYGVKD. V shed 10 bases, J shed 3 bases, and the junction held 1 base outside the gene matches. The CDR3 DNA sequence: TGTGCCACGGGACTAGCGGGGGAAGAGACCCAGTACTTC. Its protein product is CATGLAGEETQYF.

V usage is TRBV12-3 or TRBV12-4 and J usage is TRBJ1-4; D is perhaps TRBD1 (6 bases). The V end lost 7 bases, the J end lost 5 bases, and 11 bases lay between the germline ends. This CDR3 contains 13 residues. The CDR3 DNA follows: TGTGCCAGCATCCAGGGGCCAAATGAAAAACTGTTTTTT. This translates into CASIQGPNEKLFF.

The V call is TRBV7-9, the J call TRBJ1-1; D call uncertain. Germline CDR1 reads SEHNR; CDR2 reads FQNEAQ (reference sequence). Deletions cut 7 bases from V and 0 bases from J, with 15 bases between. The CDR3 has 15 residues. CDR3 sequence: CASTQTGFMNTEAFF. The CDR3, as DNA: TGTGCCAGCACCCAGACGGGGTTCATGAACACTGAAGCTTTCTTT.

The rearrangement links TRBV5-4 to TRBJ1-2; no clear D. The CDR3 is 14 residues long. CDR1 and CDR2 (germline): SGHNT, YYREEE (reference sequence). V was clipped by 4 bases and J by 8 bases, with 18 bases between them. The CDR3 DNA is TGTGCCAGCAGCCGCAGCCAGTCCTTGAGGGGCTACACCTTC. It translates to CASSRSQSLRGYTF.

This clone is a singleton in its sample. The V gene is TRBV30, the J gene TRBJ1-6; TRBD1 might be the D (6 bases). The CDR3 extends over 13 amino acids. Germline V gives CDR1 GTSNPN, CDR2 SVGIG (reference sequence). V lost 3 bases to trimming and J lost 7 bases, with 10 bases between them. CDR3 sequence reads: CAWRAQGNSPLHF. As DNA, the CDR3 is TGTGCCTGGAGGGCACAGGGAAATTCACCCCTCCACTTT.

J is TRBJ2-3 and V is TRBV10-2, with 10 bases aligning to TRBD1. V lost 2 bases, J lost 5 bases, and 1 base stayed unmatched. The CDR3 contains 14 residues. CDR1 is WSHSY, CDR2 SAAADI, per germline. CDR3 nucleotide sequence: TGCGCCAGCAGTGAGAGGGACAGGGGAGATACGCAGTATTTT. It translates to CASSERDRGDTQYF.

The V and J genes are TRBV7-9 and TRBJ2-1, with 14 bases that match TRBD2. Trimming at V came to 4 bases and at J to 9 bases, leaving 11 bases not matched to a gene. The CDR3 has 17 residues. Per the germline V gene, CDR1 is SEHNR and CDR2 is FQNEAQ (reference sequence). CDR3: CASSSGTSGGWRPEQFF. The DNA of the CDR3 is TGTGCCAGCAGCTCCGGGACTAGCGGGGGTTGGAGACCTGAGCAGTTCTTC.

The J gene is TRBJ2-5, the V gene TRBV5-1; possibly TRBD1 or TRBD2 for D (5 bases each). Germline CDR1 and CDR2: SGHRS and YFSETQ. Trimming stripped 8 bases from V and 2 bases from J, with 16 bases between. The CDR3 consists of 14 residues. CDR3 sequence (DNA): TGCGCCAGTTGCCGAGGGGCAGATCAAGAGACCCAGTACTTC. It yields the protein CASCRGADQETQYF.